A selection of T cell receptor beta chains follows, all from one sample in a study of cytomegalovirus exposure and HLA in healthy donors. Only in-frame clones appear in the TCRdb table, and some are missing; sequencing was by immunoSEQ multiplex PCR. The sample contains 110,000 to 150,000 clones, roughly four fifths of which appear only once. The sample consisted of PBMCs. The receptors were gathered from a woman aged 40 to 50 in good health and CMV-seronegative. CDR3s include the opening cysteine and the closing phenylalanine or tryptophan. A D gene is named only where the DNA matches it firmly. Size values are once, few and many counts, or a class for expanded clones, and some rows have none.

v_gene	abundance	d_gene	j_gene	CDR3nt	CDR3aa
TRBV27	once	-	TRBJ1-6	TGTGCCAGCAGAGGACTATTCGGTTCACCCCTCCACTTT	CASRGLFGSPLHF
TRBV11-1	once	TRBD2	TRBJ2-3	TGTGCCAGCAGCGGCCAGACTAGCGGGTGGACAGATACGCAGTATTTT	CASSGQTSGWTDTQYF
TRBV5-4	-	-	TRBJ1-2	TGTGCCAGCGGTATAGAAGCTAACTATGGCTACACCTTC	CASGIEANYGYTF
TRBV27	-	TRBD2	TRBJ2-5	TGTGCCAGCAGTTCCCTAGCGGGGGAGACCCAGTACTTC	CASSSLAGETQYF
TRBV7-2	-	TRBD1	TRBJ1-2	TGTGCCAGCAGCCAATACCCAGGGGGCGTGGGTGGCTACACCTTC	CASSQYPGGVGGYTF
TRBV27	-	-	TRBJ2-7	TGTGCCAGCAGTTATGGGAGGCCTTCCTACGAGCAGTACTTC	CASSYGRPSYEQYF
TRBV29-1	-	TRBD1	TRBJ2-7	TGCAGCTTTTCCCCCCGCATCGGGACAGGAACCTACGAGCAGTACTTC	CSFSPRIGTGTYEQYF
TRBV14	-	-	TRBJ1-2	TGTGCCAGCAGCCAAGAGCAAACTAACGTCGGGGGCTACACCTTC	CASSQEQTNVGGYTF
TRBV7-2	-	TRBD1	TRBJ2-7	TGTGCCAGCAGCTTAGAGGGACAGCTCTCCTACGAGCAGTACTTC	CASSLEGQLSYEQYF
TRBV28	-	TRBD2	TRBJ2-7	TGTGCCAGCAGTTTACCGCCGGGACTAGCGGATGAGCAGTACTTC	CASSLPPGLADEQYF
TRBV9	-	TRBD2	TRBJ2-7	TGTGCCAGCAGCGTAAGTAGCGGGACCTACGAGCAGTACTTC	CASSVSSGTYEQYF
TRBV28	few	-	TRBJ1-1	TGTGCCAGCAGTAATCAGGGCTTTAATGAAGCTTTCTTT	CASSNQGFNEAFF
TRBV13	-	TRBD1	TRBJ2-3	TGTGCCAGCAGCTCGAACCCGGGACAGGGGACAGATACGCAGTATTTT	CASSSNPGQGTDTQYF
TRBV7-2	-	TRBD2	TRBJ2-3	TGTGCCAGCAGCTTACTGGGGGAGGGCTCAGATACGCAGTATTTT	CASSLLGEGSDTQYF
TRBV11-3	-	TRBD2	TRBJ2-1	TGTGCCAGCAGCTTTTTTTTTCCAGGGACTAGCGGGTACAATGAGCAGTTCTTC	CASSFFFPGTSGYNEQFF
TRBV6-1	few	-	TRBJ1-2	TGTGCCAGCATAGGACTTAACTATGGCTACACCTTC	CASIGLNYGYTF
TRBV7-2	-	-	TRBJ1-2	TGTGCCAGCAGCTTATCCTTCGGTGGGAGTGGCTACACCTTC	CASSLSFGGSGYTF
TRBV27	-	-	TRBJ1-5	TGTGCCAGCAGCAGAGCGGGTCAGCCCCAGCATTTT	CASSRAGQPQHF
TRBV11-2	-	-	TRBJ2-7	TGTGCCAGCCTCAATCTTTTGGGCTACTCCTACGAGCAGTACTTC	CASLNLLGYSYEQYF
TRBV27	-	-	TRBJ2-7	TGTGCCAGCAGTTTATGGACACACTCCTACGAGCAGTACTTC	CASSLWTHSYEQYF
TRBV5-6	-	-	TRBJ1-1	TGTGCCAGCAGCTTGCCTGGGGGCGGAAACACTGAAGCTTTCTTT	CASSLPGGGNTEAFF
TRBV15	-	TRBD2	TRBJ2-7	TGTGCCACCAGCAGAAAACTAGCGGGAGGCCTAACCTACGAGCAGTACTTC	CATSRKLAGGLTYEQYF
TRBV6-1	-	TRBD1	TRBJ1-5	TGTGCCAGCAGTGAAGTTCGGGACAGACAGCATTTT	CASSEVRDRQHF
TRBV19	-	-	TRBJ2-2	TGTGCCAGTATAGGCGGAACTTACACCGGGGAGCTGTTTTTT	CASIGGTYTGELFF
TRBV5-8	-	TRBD1	TRBJ1-4	TGTGCCAGCAGCACTCGGACAGGGCGGCGGGAAAAACTGTTTTTT	CASSTRTGRREKLFF
TRBV7-6	-	-	TRBJ1-2	TGTGCCAGCAGTCAATCAGGGGATTTCTACACCTTC	CASSQSGDFYTF
TRBV29-1	-	TRBD2	TRBJ2-2	TGCAGCGTTGAAGCCCCTTTTAGCGGGATTTCGAACACCGGGGAGCTGTTTTTT	CSVEAPFSGISNTGELFF
TRBV4-3	-	TRBD2	TRBJ2-3	TGCGCCAGCAGCCAAGCCAGGGCACTAGCGGGAGGACGCACAGATACGCAGTATTTT	CASSQARALAGGRTDTQYF
TRBV5-4	-	TRBD1	TRBJ2-7	TGTGCCAGCAGCATCGCCGGGGCAGGGGGCGCTGGGCAGTACTTC	CASSIAGAGGAGQYF
TRBV7-3	-	-	TRBJ2-3	TGTGCCAGCAGCTTAATTATAACTCCAGATACGCAGTATTTT	CASSLIITPDTQYF
TRBV13	-	-	TRBJ2-7	TGTGCCAGCAGCTTCGCCAGAAGCTCCTACGAGCAGTACTTC	CASSFARSSYEQYF
TRBV23-1	-	TRBD1	TRBJ2-7	TGCGCCAGCAGTCCCAGGACAGGGTGGAACGAGCAGTACTTC	CASSPRTGWNEQYF
TRBV7-2	-	TRBD1	TRBJ1-4	TGTGCCAGCAGTCCGGGACAGGGTGCAACTAATGAAAAACTGTTTTTT	CASSPGQGATNEKLFF